The 5 T cell receptor beta chains below come from one sample, sequenced in a study of blood T cells in healthy people across ages. The authors ran a second PCR of 7 to 11 cycles using a sample-barcoded 5' primer and a J-beta primer mix. TCRdb called the 5' RACE reads again in MiXCR, with one record for every CDR3 protein. The profile shows about 1.4 million distinct CDR3 sequences, 55% to 75% of them singletons. Material: blood. Source of these receptors: a man between 18 and 35 years old in good health.

This clonotype appeared a few times. The rearrangement links TRBV9 to TRBJ1-6; D is unclear. This CDR3 comprises 16 residues. Germline V gene data show CDR1 as SGDLS and CDR2 as YYNGEE. V was trimmed by 5 bases and J by 0 bases, leaving 12 bases between them. This CDR3 is CASSGTRSSYNSPLHF. The DNA of the CDR3 is TGTGCCAGCAGTGGTACACGCAGCTCCTATAATTCACCCCTCCACTTT.

The chain uses TRBV27 and TRBJ2-7; maybe TRBD1 (6 bases). Germline CDR1 reads MNHEY; CDR2 reads SMNVEV (reference sequence). Trimming shortened V by 9 bases and J by 1 base, and 13 bases separated the two germline ends. This CDR3 region has 13 residues. For the CDR3, the DNA is TGTGCCAGTGGGACAATGGAGTCCTACGAGCAGTACTTC. It yields the protein CASGTMESYEQYF.

The V gene is TRBV5-6, the J gene TRBJ2-5; TRBD1 or TRBD2 may be the D gene (6 bases each). Gene TRBJ2-4 matches the end of the DNA better, so the J call may be wrong. This CDR3 has 16 amino acids. Germline V lookup: CDR1 SGHDT, CDR2 YYEEEE. The CDR3 loop is CASSLISGGAPGIQYF. DNA for the CDR3: TGTGCCAGCAGCTTAATATCCGGGGGCGCCCCGGGCATTCAGTACTTC.

CDR3 nucleotide sequence: TGTGCCAGCAGTTCGCTGACTAGTTATCTGTACGAGCAGTACTTC. Its translation is CASSSLTSYLYEQYF. This chain uses TRBV28 with TRBJ2-4; D might be TRBD2 (6 bases). Matching the DNA end better, TRBJ2-7 makes the J call doubtful. CDR1 and CDR2 from the germline V gene are MDHEN and SYDVKM. The CDR3 runs 15 residues.

A word on this clonotype: The junction differs from germline at one of its ends, possibly a read error. The V call is TRBV29-1, the J call TRBJ1-1; D ambiguous. CDR1 is SQVTM and CDR2 is ANQGSEA in the germline V gene. The CDR3 is 11 amino acids. CDR3 in amino acids: CSGELNTEAFF. As DNA, the CDR3 is TGCAGCGGTGAATTGAACACTGAAGCTTTCTTT.